The next 8 T cell receptor beta chains were all read from a single sample in a study of blood T cell repertoires in COVID-19. TCRdb keeps only in-frame clones here, not all; method: immunoSEQ multiplex PCR. The sample lists about 250,000 clones, 70% to 90% occurring once. The sequenced sample consisted of peripheral blood. Source of these receptors: a woman aged 55-69 years with active or convalescent COVID-19.

The rearrangement uses TRBV7-9 and TRBJ1-2; TRBD1 is a possible D gene (6 bases). CDR3 size: 14 residues. The V gene lost 5 bases and the J gene lost 8 bases, with 18 bases spanning the gap. Per the germline V gene, CDR1 is SEHNR and CDR2 is FQNEAQ (reference sequence). The CDR3 DNA sequence: TGTGCCAGCAGCCTCCCGTTGGGACATGGAGGCTACACCTTC. Protein product: CASSLPLGHGGYTF.

The V gene is TRBV7-3, the J gene TRBJ2-1; 8 positions agree with TRBD2. Germline V CDR1 and CDR2: SGHTA, FQGTGA. The J segment lost 4 bases and the V segment lost 6 bases, leaving 5 bases of the junction unmatched. The CDR3 is 14 residues long. DNA for the CDR3: TGTGCCAGCAGTCTTAGCGGGAATTACAATGAGCAGTTCTTC. It specifies CASSLSGNYNEQFF.

This chain uses TRBV30 with TRBJ2-2; TRBD1 aligns across 10 bases. The CDR3 loop spans 14 amino acids. Germline V gene data show CDR1 as GTSNPN and CDR2 as SVGIG (reference sequence). J lost 8 bases, V lost 6 bases, and 9 bases had no gene match. The CDR3 protein is CACVPGTGVGELFF. The CDR3 nucleotides read TGTGCCTGCGTGCCCGGGACAGGGGTTGGGGAGCTGTTTTTT.

This clone was seen just once. This chain connects TRBV4-2 to TRBJ2-2; D may be TRBD1 (6 bases). The CDR3 covers 18 residues. V lost 0 bases, J lost 4 bases, and 18 bases lay in between. The germline CDR1 and CDR2 sequences are LGHNA and YNFKEQ. CDR3 sequence (DNA): TGTGCCAGCAGCCAAGAGAGCTCCAGGGGAGAGACCACCGGGGAGCTGTTTTTT. It translates to CASSQESSRGETTGELFF.

The CDR3 DNA follows: TGTGCCACCAAAGGGGGGGATCTCAATCAGCCCCAGCATTTT. Translated, it gives CATKGGDLNQPQHF. V gene TRBV10-3 combines with J gene TRBJ1-5; tentatively, D is TRBD1 (6 bases). V lost 10 bases, J lost 3 bases, and 16 bases lay in between. CDR3 length equals 14 residues. CDR1 and CDR2 (germline): ENHRY, SYGVKD.

The chain is built from TRBV7-2 and TRBJ2-1; 11 bases match TRBD1. V trimming: 5 bases; J trimming: 9 bases; junction bases outside the gene matches: 12. This CDR3 comprises 16 residues. The germline CDR1 and CDR2 sequences are SGHTA and FQGNSA. The CDR3 nucleotides read TGTGCCAGCAGCGACCGCGGACAGGGGGCGCACAGTGAGCAGTTCTTC. Translation: CASSDRGQGAHSEQFF.

The chain is built from TRBV24-1 and TRBJ2-5; D might be TRBD1 (5 bases). Germline CDR1 reads KGHDR; CDR2 reads SFDVKD. Trimming removed 9 bases at V and 5 bases at J, with 12 bases between. The CDR3 is 12 amino acids. The CDR3 DNA is TGTGCCACCCAGGGCCTCGGGGAGACCCAGTACTTC. Amino acid sequence: CATQGLGETQYF.

The chain recombines TRBV5-8 with TRBJ1-1; D not resolved. Germline CDR1 reads SGHTS; CDR2 reads YDEGEE. V lost 0 bases to trimming and J lost 7 bases, with 7 bases between them. The CDR3 totals 12 residues. The CDR3 bases are TGTGCCAGCAGCTTGGATCTCGGTGAAGCTTTCTTT. Translated, it gives CASSLDLGEAFF.